One sample yielded the 13 T cell receptor beta chains listed below, sequenced in a study of T cell changes during pregnancy in multiple sclerosis. Sequenced by immunoSEQ multiplex PCR; TCRdb stores in-frame clones only, minus some. This table holds 90,000 or so clones, 85% to 95% found once. The sample was peripheral blood, taken after pregnancy. These receptors came from a female donor in good health, enrolled as a control in a pregnancy study.

This clone was picked up one time. V usage is TRBV2 and J usage is TRBJ1-1; 11 bases map to TRBD1. V shed 4 bases, J shed 8 bases, and the junction held 9 bases outside the gene matches. CDR1 and CDR2 (germline): SNHLY, FYNNEI. The length of the CDR3 is 15 residues. DNA of the CDR3: TGTGCCAGCAGTGGGGACAGGGGGAGATCGTCAGAAGCTTTCTTT. Translation gives CASSGDRGRSSEAFF.

This clone has only one observation. The chain employs TRBV6-1 and TRBJ2-3, with D possibly matching TRBD2 (5 bases). Trimming cost V 8 bases and J 2 bases, with 17 bases left between them. Germline-derived CDR1 and CDR2 are MNHNS and SASEGT. This CDR3 contains 15 residues. The chain's CDR3 is CASCERSLPTDTQYF. CDR3 nucleotides: TGTGCCAGCTGCGAGCGGAGCTTACCCACAGATACGCAGTATTTT.

This chain uses TRBV5-1 with TRBJ2-5; 9 nucleotides align to TRBD1. The CDR3 consists of 14 residues. J gave up 5 bases and V 4 bases, and 6 bases lay outside the gene matches. In germline, CDR1 is SGHRS, CDR2 YFSETQ. The chain's CDR3 is CASSQDRGGETQYF. In DNA, the CDR3 is TGCGCCAGCAGCCAGGACAGGGGAGGGGAGACCCAGTACTTC.

This chain joins TRBV9 and TRBJ1-5; unclear D gene. CDR3 length equals 15 residues. V was trimmed by 3 bases and J by 0 bases, leaving 10 bases between them. CDR1 and CDR2 (germline): SGDLS, YYNGEE. The CDR3 bases are TGTGCCAGCAGCGGTAGTTCCGCTAGCAATCAGCCCCAGCATTTT. Protein product: CASSGSSASNQPQHF.

This chain joins TRBV5-1 and TRBJ1-2; 12 bases align to TRBD1. V lost 4 bases to trimming and J lost 8 bases; unmatched junction nucleotides: 6. Looked up from germline, CDR1 is SGHRS and CDR2 is YFSETQ. This CDR3 comprises 14 residues. The CDR3: CASSVGTGGVGYTF. CDR3 DNA sequence: TGCGCCAGCAGCGTTGGGACAGGGGGCGTGGGCTACACCTTC. Together with reference TRBV5-1 and TRBJ1-2, the CDR3 gives the full variable domain: KAGVTQTPRYLIKTRGQQVTLSCSPISGHRSVSWYQQTPGQGLQFLFEYFSETQRNKGNFPGRFSGRQFSNSRSEMNVSTLELGDSALYLCASSVGTGGVGYTFGSGTRLTVV.

The chain joins TRBV5-6 to TRBJ1-2, with 7 bases that match TRBD1. Trimming cost V 0 bases and J 4 bases; bases outside gene matches: 12. Germline V CDR1 and CDR2: SGHDT, YYEEEE. The CDR3 length is 17 residues. Written as DNA, the CDR3 is TGTGCCAGCAGCTTGGGGACAGGTCATATTGTTTTCTATGGCTACACCTTC. It is translated as CASSLGTGHIVFYGYTF. Filled out from reference TRBV5-6 and TRBJ1-2, the complete variable domain reads DAGVTQSPTHLIKTRGQQVTLRCSPKSGHDTVSWYQQALGQGPQFIFQYYEEEERQRGNFPDRFSGHQFPNYSSELNVNALLLGDSALYLCASSLGTGHIVFYGYTFGSGTRLTVV.

This chain joins TRBV4-2 and TRBJ2-3, with D unclear. Trimming removed 5 bases from V and 6 bases from J, with 12 bases in between. Germline CDR1 LGHNA, CDR2 YNFKEQ. This CDR3 spans 13 amino acids. Here the CDR3 DNA reads TGTGCCAGCAGCGTCCGCCTAGAGGATACGCAGTATTTT. Amino acids: CASSVRLEDTQYF.

The chain employs TRBV2 and TRBJ2-5; D not resolved. CDR1 and CDR2 (germline): SNHLY, FYNNEI. The CDR3 covers 11 residues. The ends were cut back, 9 bases at V and 2 bases at J, with 7 bases in the middle. The CDR3 nucleotides are TGTGCCAGTTCCCAGCAAGAGACCCAGTACTTC. Protein product: CASSQQETQYF.

The rearrangement joins TRBV29-1 to TRBJ2-1, with 10 bases that match TRBD2. V shed 5 bases and J 4 bases; nucleotides not matched to a gene: 5. Germline CDR1 SQVTM, CDR2 ANQGSEA. The CDR3 length is 14 residues. The CDR3 is CSVRASGGYNEQFF. The CDR3 nucleotides are TGCAGCGTTCGCGCTAGCGGGGGATACAATGAGCAGTTCTTC.

The V gene is TRBV7-2, the J gene TRBJ2-3, with 10 positions matching TRBD1. This CDR3 is 15 amino acids long. J gave up 10 bases and V 4 bases, and 11 bases lay outside the gene matches. Germline CDR1 is SGHTA and CDR2 is FQGNSA. The CDR3 protein is CASSSRQGAIVAQYF. In DNA form, the CDR3 reads TGTGCCAGCAGCTCCCGACAGGGGGCGATAGTCGCGCAGTATTTT.

This clone appeared a single time. The chain couples TRBV19 to TRBJ1-1; 10 bases agree with TRBD1. The CDR3 covers 13 residues. Germline lookup yields CDR1 LNHDA and CDR2 SQIVND (reference sequence). V lost 9 bases, J lost 6 bases, and 7 bases stayed unmatched. The CDR3 nucleotides are TGTGCCAGCTGCCGGGACAGGGGCGCTGAAGCTTTCTTT. Protein sequence: CASCRDRGAEAFF.

V and J are TRBV14 and TRBJ2-2; D possibly corresponds to TRBD2 (5 bases). CDR1 is SGHDN and CDR2 is FVKESK in the germline V gene. This CDR3 is built from 15 residues. V gave up 0 bases and J gave up 4 bases, with 9 bases separating them. The CDR3 nucleotides are TGTGCCAGCAGCCAAGAAACGGGGAGCACCGGGGAGCTGTTTTTT. It yields the protein CASSQETGSTGELFF.

The CDR3 sequence is CASSFAAGQNYGYTF. DNA for the CDR3: TGCGCCAGCAGCTTCGCTGCGGGACAGAACTATGGCTACACCTTC. The gene calls are TRBV5-1 and TRBJ1-2; 7 bases map to TRBD1. Germline CDR1 and CDR2: SGHRS and YFSETQ. With 2 bases clipped from V and 2 bases from J, the junction kept 6 bases outside the gene matches. The CDR3 extends over 15 amino acids.